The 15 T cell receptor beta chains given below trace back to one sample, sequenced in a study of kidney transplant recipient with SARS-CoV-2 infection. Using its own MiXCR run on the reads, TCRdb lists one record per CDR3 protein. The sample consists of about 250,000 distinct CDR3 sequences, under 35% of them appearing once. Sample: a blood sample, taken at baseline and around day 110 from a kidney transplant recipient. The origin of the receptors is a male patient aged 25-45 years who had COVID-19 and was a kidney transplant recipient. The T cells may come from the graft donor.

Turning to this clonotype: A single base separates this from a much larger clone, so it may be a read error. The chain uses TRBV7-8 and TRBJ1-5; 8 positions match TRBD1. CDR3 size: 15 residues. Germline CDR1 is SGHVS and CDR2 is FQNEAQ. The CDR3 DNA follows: TGTGCCAGCAGCGTCGACAGGGGTTTCAGTCAGCCCCAGCGTTTT. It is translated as CASSVDRGFSQPQRF.

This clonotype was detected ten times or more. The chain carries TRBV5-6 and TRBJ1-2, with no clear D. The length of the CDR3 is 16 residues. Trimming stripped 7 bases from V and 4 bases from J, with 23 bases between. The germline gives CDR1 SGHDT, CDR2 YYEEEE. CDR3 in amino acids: CASRYFNSRKTYGYTF. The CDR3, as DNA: TGTGCCAGCCGATATTTCAATAGTCGAAAGACCTATGGCTACACCTTC.

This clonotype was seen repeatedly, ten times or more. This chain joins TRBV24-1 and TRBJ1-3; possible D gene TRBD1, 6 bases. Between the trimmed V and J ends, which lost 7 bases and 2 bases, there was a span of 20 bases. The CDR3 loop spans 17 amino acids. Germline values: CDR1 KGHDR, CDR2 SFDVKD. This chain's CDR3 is CATRSPVGGQAGNTIYF. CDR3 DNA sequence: TGTGCCACCAGATCCCCCGTTGGGGGGCAAGCTGGAAACACCATATATTTT.

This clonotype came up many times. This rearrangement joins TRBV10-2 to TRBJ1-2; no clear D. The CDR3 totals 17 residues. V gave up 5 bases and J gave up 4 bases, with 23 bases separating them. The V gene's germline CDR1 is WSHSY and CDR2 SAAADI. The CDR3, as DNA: TGCGCCAGCAGTTGGAGGAACACTTCTAGAAAGACCTATGGCTACACCTTC. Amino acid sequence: CASSWRNTSRKTYGYTF.

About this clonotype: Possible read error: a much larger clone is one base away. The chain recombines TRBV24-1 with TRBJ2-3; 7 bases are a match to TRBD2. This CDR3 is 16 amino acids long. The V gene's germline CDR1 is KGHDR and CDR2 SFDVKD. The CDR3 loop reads CTTSGFKAGDEDTQYF. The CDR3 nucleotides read TGTACCACCAGTGGCTTTAAGGCGGGGGATGAAGATACGCAGTATTTT.

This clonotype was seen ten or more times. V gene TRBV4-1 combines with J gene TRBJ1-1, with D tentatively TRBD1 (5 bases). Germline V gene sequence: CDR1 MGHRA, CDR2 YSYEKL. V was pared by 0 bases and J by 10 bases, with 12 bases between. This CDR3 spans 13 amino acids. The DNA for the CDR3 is TGCGCCAGCAGCCAAGAAATGGAGGGGAGAGCTTTCTTT. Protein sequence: CASSQEMEGRAFF.

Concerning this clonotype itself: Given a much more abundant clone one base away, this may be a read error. The CDR3 nucleotides read TGTGCCCGGAGCCTTAGAGGAAACACCATATATTTT. Protein: CARSLRGNTIYF. The chain couples TRBV30 to TRBJ1-3, with D hard to call. The V gene's germline CDR1 is GTSNPN and CDR2 SVGIG (reference sequence). The CDR3 has 12 residues.

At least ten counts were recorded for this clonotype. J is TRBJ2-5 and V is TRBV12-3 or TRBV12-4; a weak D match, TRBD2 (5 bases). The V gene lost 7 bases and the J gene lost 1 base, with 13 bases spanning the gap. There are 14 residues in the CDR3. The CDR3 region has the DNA TGTGCCAGCACCCTACGGACTGGCCAAGAGACCCAGTACTTC. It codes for CASTLRTGQETQYF.

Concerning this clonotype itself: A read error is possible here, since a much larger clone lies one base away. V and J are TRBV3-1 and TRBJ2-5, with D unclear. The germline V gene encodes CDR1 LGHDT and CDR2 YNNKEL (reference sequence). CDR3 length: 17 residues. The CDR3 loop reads CAGSRVTPISFSETQYF. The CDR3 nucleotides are TGTGCCGGCAGCCGAGTGACTCCCATTTCTTTCTCTGAGACCCAGTACTTC.

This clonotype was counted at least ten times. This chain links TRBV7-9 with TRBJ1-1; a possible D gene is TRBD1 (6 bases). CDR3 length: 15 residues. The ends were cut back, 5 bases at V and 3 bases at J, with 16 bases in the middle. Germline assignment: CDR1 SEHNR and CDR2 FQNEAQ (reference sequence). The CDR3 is CASSGIGGIYTEAFF. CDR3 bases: TGTGCCAGCAGCGGGATAGGGGGGATCTACACTGAAGCTTTCTTT.

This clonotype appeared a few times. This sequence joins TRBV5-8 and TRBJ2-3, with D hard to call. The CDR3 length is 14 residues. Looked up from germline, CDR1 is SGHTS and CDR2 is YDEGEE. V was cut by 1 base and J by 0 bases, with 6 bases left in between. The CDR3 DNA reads TGTGCCAGCAGCTTGATCCCTAGCACAGATACGCAGTATTTT. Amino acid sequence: CASSLIPSTDTQYF. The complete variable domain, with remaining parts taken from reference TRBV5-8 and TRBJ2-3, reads EAGVTQSPTHLIKTRGQQATLRCSPISGHTSVYWYQQALGLGLQFLLWYDEGEERNRGNFPPRFSGRQFPNYSSELNVNALELEDSALYLCASSLIPSTDTQYFGPGTRLTVL.

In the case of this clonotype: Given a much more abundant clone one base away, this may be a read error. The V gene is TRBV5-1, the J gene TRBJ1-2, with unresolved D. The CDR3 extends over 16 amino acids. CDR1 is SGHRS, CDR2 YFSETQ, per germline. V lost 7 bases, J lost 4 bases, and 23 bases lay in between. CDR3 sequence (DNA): TGCGCCAGCGTAGGGAAATCGGTTCGAAAGGCCTATGGCTACACCTTC. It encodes CASVGKSVRKAYGYTF.

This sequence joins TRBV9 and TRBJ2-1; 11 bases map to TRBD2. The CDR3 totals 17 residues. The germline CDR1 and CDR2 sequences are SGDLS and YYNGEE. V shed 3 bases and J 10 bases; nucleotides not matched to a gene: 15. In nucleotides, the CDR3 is TGTGCCAGCAGCGAGCCCCCGGCTAGCGGGAGGTCAGGGGAGCAGTTCTTC. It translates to CASSEPPASGRSGEQFF.

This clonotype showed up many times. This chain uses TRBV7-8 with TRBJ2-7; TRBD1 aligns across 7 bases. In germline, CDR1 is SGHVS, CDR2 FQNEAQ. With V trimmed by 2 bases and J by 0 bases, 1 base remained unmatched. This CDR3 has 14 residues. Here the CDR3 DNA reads TGTGCCAGCAGCTTAACAGGGGACTCCTACGAGCAGTACTTC. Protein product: CASSLTGDSYEQYF.

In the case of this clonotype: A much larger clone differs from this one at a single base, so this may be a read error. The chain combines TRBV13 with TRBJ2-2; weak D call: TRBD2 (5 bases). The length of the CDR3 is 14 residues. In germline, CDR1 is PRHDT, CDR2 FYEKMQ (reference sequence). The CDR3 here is CASSLGGRAGEPFF. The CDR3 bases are TGTGCCAGCAGCTTAGGAGGGCGCGCCGGGGAGCCGTTTTTT.